The 17 T cell receptor beta chains listed next were all sequenced from one sample in a study of early T cells in non-severe SARS-CoV-2 infection. TCRdb used MiXCR to reprocess the 5' RACE reads, holding one entry per CDR3 protein. The repertoire includes 97,000 or so distinct CDR3 sequences, over 10% of them detected once, and 5% to 8% sits in the top ten. Sequencing used whole blood. These receptors all stem from an adult who was a healthcare worker with PCR-confirmed SARS-CoV-2 infection or an uninfected control (not recorded which).

This clonotype was seen many times. The CDR3 protein is CSARDPGGSGNEQFF. The CDR3, as DNA: TGCAGTGCTAGAGATCCCGGCGGGAGTGGAAATGAGCAGTTCTTC. The chain joins TRBV20-1 to TRBJ2-1; TRBD2 agrees at 7 bases. Germline assignment: CDR1 DFQATT and CDR2 SNEGSKA (reference sequence). Unmatched junction bases numbered 9, after V lost 0 bases and J lost 7 bases. CDR3 length equals 15 residues.

Ten or more counts support this clonotype. The chain uses TRBV15 and TRBJ2-1; 10 nucleotides align to TRBD2. The CDR3 sequence is 16 residues long. Germline values: CDR1 LNHNV, CDR2 YYDKDF (reference sequence). The V segment lost 3 bases and the J segment 5 bases; nucleotides outside the gene matches: 7. The CDR3 bases are TGTGCCACCAGCAGTTACAGGCTAGCGGGAGACAATGAGCAGTTCTTC. It yields the protein CATSSYRLAGDNEQFF.

This chain joins TRBV6-5 and TRBJ2-1, with TRBD2 matching 7 bases. The J segment lost 6 bases and the V segment lost 6 bases, leaving 5 bases of the junction unmatched. The CDR3 consists of 13 residues. The germline V gene encodes CDR1 MNHEY and CDR2 SVGAGI. CDR3 amino acids: CASRGGHGNEQFF. As DNA, the CDR3 is TGTGCCAGCAGGGGAGGGCATGGCAATGAGCAGTTCTTC.

This clonotype was detected ten times or more. The chain employs TRBV3-1 and TRBJ1-1; D remains unclear. Trimming removed 1 base from V and 5 bases from J, with 11 bases in between. From germline, CDR1 is LGHDT and CDR2 YNNKEL (reference sequence). The CDR3 runs 14 residues. In DNA, the CDR3 is TGTGCCAGCAGCCAAGCGGAAGGGAGAACTGAAGCTTTCTTT. Its translation is CASSQAEGRTEAFF.

This clonotype has a count of ten or more. The chain links TRBV7-9 to TRBJ2-3; D gene unclear. V dropped 5 bases and J dropped 1 base, with 13 bases sitting between them. Germline CDR1 reads SEHNR; CDR2 reads FQNEAQ (reference sequence). The CDR3 has 15 amino acids. This CDR3 is CASSPGPAGTDTQYF. The CDR3 coding sequence is TGTGCCAGCAGCCCTGGACCGGCAGGCACAGATACGCAGTATTTT.

The sample holds a few counts of this clonotype. The CDR3 protein is CSAVAGGNTGELFF. CDR3 in DNA: TGCAGTGCGGTAGCGGGAGGGAACACCGGGGAGCTGTTTTTT. The J gene is TRBJ2-2, the V gene TRBV20-1; 10 bases match TRBD2. The CDR3 spans 14 residues. Germline V gene sequence: CDR1 DFQATT, CDR2 SNEGSKA (reference sequence). Trimming at V came to 6 bases and at J to 1 base, leaving 2 bases not matched to a gene.

Only a few counts were recorded for this clonotype. Only one base separates this from a far larger clonotype, so it likely reflects a read error. The chain uses TRBV7-9 and TRBJ1-1; no reliable D call. Germline V gene lookup returns CDR1 SEHNR and CDR2 FQNEAQ (reference sequence). V shed 3 bases and J shed 1 base, with 3 bases lying between them. The CDR3 is made up of 12 amino acids. In DNA form, the CDR3 reads TGTGCCAGCAGCTTGGAGAACACTGAAGCTTTCTTT. It specifies CASSLENTEAFF.

This clonotype appeared many times. The J gene is TRBJ2-5, the V gene TRBV7-2; D not certain. Per germline, CDR1 SGHTA and CDR2 FQGNSA. CDR3 length: 13 amino acids. V was cut by 5 bases and J by 5 bases, with 12 bases left in between. CDR3 sequence (DNA): TGTGCCAGCAGCCGCCCACGGAACGAGACCCAGTACTTC. Protein: CASSRPRNETQYF.

This clonotype was counted ten times or more. J is TRBJ2-7 and V is TRBV7-6; TRBD2 agrees at 8 bases. Germline values: CDR1 SGHVS, CDR2 FNYEAQ. CDR3 size: 13 residues. The V gene end was trimmed by 5 bases and the J gene end by 7 bases; junction bases not matched to a gene: 7. The CDR3 sequence: CASSQSGSGEQYF. Here the CDR3 DNA reads TGTGCCAGCAGCCAGAGCGGGAGTGGTGAGCAGTACTTC.

Ten or more counts support this clonotype. J is TRBJ2-7 and V is TRBV11-2; 10 bases are a match to TRBD2. Trimming at V came to 0 bases and at J to 6 bases, leaving 5 bases not matched to a gene. The CDR3 spans 15 residues. Germline V gene lookup returns CDR1 SGHAT and CDR2 FQNNGV. CDR3 region: CASSLESGRVREQYF. The CDR3 DNA is TGTGCCAGCAGCTTAGAGAGCGGGAGGGTTCGCGAGCAGTACTTC. Together with reference TRBV11-2 and TRBJ2-7, the CDR3 gives the full variable domain: EAGVAQSPRYKIIEKRQSVAFWCNPISGHATLYWYQQILGQGPKLLIQFQNNGVVDDSQLPKDRFSAERLKGVDSTLKIQPAKLEDSAVYLCASSLESGRVREQYFGPGTRLTVT.

This clonotype showed up just a few times. The rearrangement joins TRBV29-1 to TRBJ2-1; 14 bases align to TRBD2. V lost 7 bases, J lost 10 bases, and 3 bases stayed unmatched. This CDR3 contains 12 residues. Germline V gives CDR1 SQVTM, CDR2 ANQGSEA. The CDR3 nucleotides read TGCAGCGCGACTAGCGGGAGGGGCGAGCAGTTCTTC. Translated, it gives CSATSGRGEQFF.

The V gene is TRBV7-2, the J gene TRBJ2-7, with D tentatively TRBD2 (7 bases). Germline lookup yields CDR1 SGHTA and CDR2 FQGNSA. This CDR3 comprises 15 residues. V lost 5 bases to trimming and J lost 2 bases, with 16 bases between them. DNA of the CDR3: TGTGCCAGCAGCGGGCCGCTAGGGGGGGCCTACGAGCAGTACTTC. Encoded protein: CASSGPLGGAYEQYF.

The chain combines TRBV19 with TRBJ1-4, with 7 bases that match TRBD1. The germline CDR1 and CDR2 sequences are LNHDA and SQIVND (reference sequence). Trimming took 5 bases from V and 5 from J; bases not matched to a gene: 8. The CDR3 has 15 residues. CDR3 loop: CASSLGGTENEKLFF. CDR3 bases: TGTGCCAGTAGTCTAGGCGGGACAGAGAATGAAAAACTGTTTTTT.

Ten or more counts support this clonotype. This sequence joins TRBV7-9 and TRBJ2-3; 13 bases match TRBD2. Germline CDR1 reads SEHNR; CDR2 reads FQNEAQ (reference sequence). The CDR3 consists of 16 residues. The V gene end was trimmed by 5 bases and the J gene end by 2 bases; junction bases not matched to a gene: 4. The CDR3 reads CASSPTSGRATDTQYF. In nucleotides, the CDR3 is TGTGCCAGCAGCCCAACTAGCGGGAGGGCCACAGATACGCAGTATTTT. The full variable domain, completed using reference TRBV7-9 and TRBJ2-3, is DTGVSQNPRHKITKRGQNVTFRCDPISEHNRLYWYRQTLGQGPEFLTYFQNEAQLEKSRLLSDRFSAERPKGSFSTLEIQRTEQGDSAMYLCASSPTSGRATDTQYFGPGTRLTVL.

This chain uses TRBV9 with TRBJ2-4; 7 nucleotides align to TRBD1. This CDR3 has 15 amino acids. From germline, CDR1 is SGDLS and CDR2 YYNGEE. Germline trimming cut 4 bases from V and 2 bases from J; bases unmatched to any gene: 6. The CDR3 DNA reads as TGTGCCAGCAGCCCTCTACAGGGGTCCAAAAACATTCAGTACTTC. This gives the protein CASSPLQGSKNIQYF.

This clonotype was seen only a few times. The rearrangement uses TRBV12-3 or TRBV12-4 and TRBJ2-1; the D is unclear. Trimming pared 2 bases from V and 0 bases from J, leaving 14 bases between. This CDR3 is built from 17 residues. CDR3 sequence (DNA): TGTGCCAGCAGTTTATTGGCGTCAGAGCACTCCTACAATGAGCAGTTCTTC. Translation gives CASSLLASEHSYNEQFF.

In this sample, this clonotype turned up many times. The genes are TRBV3-1 and TRBJ1-6, with D perhaps matching TRBD1 (5 bases). Germline CDR1 reads LGHDT; CDR2 reads YNNKEL (reference sequence). The CDR3 is made up of 16 amino acids. Trimming removed 6 bases from V and 5 bases from J, with 17 bases in between. CDR3 sequence: CASRRTQGIDNSPLHF. The DNA for the CDR3 is TGTGCCAGCAGGCGAACCCAGGGAATCGATAATTCACCCCTCCACTTT.